The present entry profiles one TCR beta chain with its context. A much larger clonotype is one base distant, so this may be a read error. With CCR7-negative CD45RA+ TemRA cells, CD45RO+ cells were combined in CD8 memory. The data stem from a study of shared clonotypes between healthy human individuals. V lost 5 bases, J lost 0 bases, and 7 bases lay in between. Germline CDR1 SGHNT, CDR2 YYREEE (reference sequence). CDR3 length: 13 amino acids. Splitting of each subset's genomic DNA was done evenly across several immunoSEQ plates. Some clones are missing from TCRdb's copy, which holds only in-frame ones; the method was immunoSEQ multiplex PCR. The table records under 120,000 clones, about 72% of them present only once.

Material for sequencing was memory CD8+ T cells sorted from blood. Regarding subset: CD45RO+ cells pooled with CCR7-negative TemRA cells. The genes are TRBV5-4 and TRBJ2-3; D remains ambiguous. The receptor was isolated from a woman aged 25 to 45 in good health. The CDR3, as DNA: TGTGCCAGCAGTAGTACTAGCACAGATACGCAGTATTTT. It specifies CASSSTSTDTQYF.